The next 21 T cell receptor beta chains were all read from a single sample in a study of OX40 agonist ivuxolimab in advanced cancers. Data came from immunoSEQ multiplex PCR; TCRdb stores just in-frame clones and leaves some out. The repertoire holds 55,000 to 75,000 clones, with 75% to 90% as singletons. The sample in question was CD4+ or CD8+ T cells sorted from blood, obtained in a trial of the OX40 agonist ivuxolimab. The receptor set was obtained from an adult with an advanced solid tumor such as melanoma, head and neck, liver or kidney cancer.

This sequence joins TRBV7-2 and TRBJ2-5; the match to TRBD2 covers 11 bases. There are 16 residues in the CDR3. V dropped 3 bases and J dropped 2; count of bases not matched to a gene: 5. Germline CDR1 reads SGHTA; CDR2 reads FQGNSA. The chain's CDR3 is CASSFRLAGIQETQYF. The CDR3 nucleotides are TGTGCCAGCAGCTTTCGACTAGCGGGAATACAAGAGACCCAGTACTTC.

CDR3 region: CASSESTGLAGGLNTGELFF. The CDR3 nucleotides are TGCGCCAGCAGTGAGTCGACGGGACTAGCGGGAGGGCTGAACACCGGGGAGCTGTTTTTT. This chain links TRBV10-2 with TRBJ2-2; TRBD2 matches at 16 bases. This CDR3 has 20 residues. Germline V lookup: CDR1 WSHSY, CDR2 SAAADI. V dropped 0 bases and J dropped 1; count of bases not matched to a gene: 5.

This clone turned up a few times. The rearrangement links TRBV7-2 to TRBJ2-7, with 9 positions matching TRBD1. The junction had 14 bases not matched to a gene; V was cut back by 5 bases and J by 3 bases. Germline V gives CDR1 SGHTA, CDR2 FQGNSA. This CDR3 region has 17 residues. This CDR3 reads CASSPTRVSGQGYEQYF. For the CDR3, the DNA is TGTGCCAGCAGCCCTACACGGGTTTCGGGACAGGGCTACGAGCAGTACTTC. Full variable domain (rest looked up from reference TRBV7-2 and TRBJ2-7): GAGVSQSPSNKVTEKGKDVELRCDPISGHTALYWYRQSLGQGLEFLIYFQGNSAPDKSGLPSDRFSAERTGGSVSTLTIQRTQQEDSAVYLCASSPTRVSGQGYEQYFGPGTRLTVT.

This chain links TRBV27 with TRBJ1-2, with 7 nucleotides matching TRBD1. This CDR3 is 15 amino acids long. Germline loops: CDR1 MNHEY, CDR2 SMNVEV (reference sequence). After removal of 4 bases from V and 3 bases from J, the junction contained 8 bases not matched to a gene. The CDR3: CASSSPGQSDYGYTF. The CDR3 region has the DNA TGTGCCAGCAGTTCCCCGGGACAGTCCGACTATGGCTACACCTTC.

In its sample, this clone was seen a few times. CDR3 nucleotides: TGTGCCAGCAGCTTAGGGCCTGGGGACTATGGCTACACCTTC. This translates into CASSLGPGDYGYTF. The rearrangement uses TRBV7-3 and TRBJ1-2, with unresolved D. CDR3 length equals 14 residues. V dropped 2 bases and J dropped 3 bases, with 10 bases sitting between them. In germline, CDR1 is SGHTA, CDR2 FQGTGA.

In its sample, this clone was seen once. The chain employs TRBV4-2 and TRBJ2-3, with 10 nucleotides matching TRBD1. V dropped 1 base and J dropped 4; count of bases not matched to a gene: 2. CDR3 length equals 15 residues. Germline CDR1 is LGHNA and CDR2 is YNFKEQ. CDR3 DNA sequence: TGTGCCAGCAGCCAAGGACAGGGGGCGGCAGATACGCAGTATTTT. This codes for CASSQGQGAADTQYF.

CDR3 nucleotides: TGTGCCATCAATGGGGGTGCCATAAACACTGAAGCTTTCTTT. Translated: CAINGGAINTEAFF. This rearrangement joins TRBV10-3 to TRBJ1-1, with D maybe TRBD1 (5 bases). This CDR3 is built from 14 residues. Per germline, CDR1 ENHRY and CDR2 SYGVKD. V was shortened by 7 bases and J by 2 bases, with 14 bases between the two germline ends.

The rearrangement uses TRBV5-1 and TRBJ2-2, with 7 bases fitting TRBD1. Germline CDR1 is SGHRS and CDR2 is YFSETQ. The CDR3 contains 15 residues. The junction had 7 bases not matched to a gene; V was cut back by 1 base and J by 7 bases. The CDR3 sequence: CASSLLIGGVGELFF. In nucleotides, the CDR3 is TGCGCCAGCAGCTTGTTAATAGGGGGCGTCGGGGAGCTGTTTTTT.

The gene calls are TRBV28 and TRBJ1-2, with TRBD1 identical over 7 bases. Germline trimming cut 5 bases from V and 1 base from J; bases unmatched to any gene: 7. Germline loops: CDR1 MDHEN, CDR2 SYDVKM. The CDR3 consists of 15 residues. Here the CDR3 reads CASSGGTAHNYGYTF. Here the CDR3 DNA reads TGTGCCAGCAGTGGGGGGACAGCACATAACTATGGCTACACCTTC.

J is TRBJ2-1 and V is TRBV14, with D tentatively TRBD1 (6 bases). CDR1 SGHDN and CDR2 FVKESK come from the germline V gene. V lost 4 bases and J 8 bases, leaving 27 bases between the germline ends. The CDR3 sequence is 18 residues long. CDR3 region: CASSPRLGAAGAVDEQFF. In nucleotides, the CDR3 is TGTGCCAGCAGCCCACGCTTAGGGGCGGCAGGGGCCGTCGATGAGCAGTTCTTC. Complete variable domain (other parts from reference TRBV14 and TRBJ2-1): EAGVTQFPSHSVIEKGQTVTLRCDPISGHDNLYWYRRVMGKEIKFLLHFVKESKQDESGMPNNRFLAERTGGTYSTLKVQPAELEDSGVYFCASSPRLGAAGAVDEQFFGPGTRLTVL.

The gene calls are TRBV7-9 and TRBJ2-3, with unresolved D. Trimming removed 5 bases at V and 0 bases at J, with 12 bases between. CDR3 size: 15 residues. From germline, CDR1 is SEHNR and CDR2 FQNEAQ (reference sequence). CDR3 sequence reads: CASSPRTSSTDTQYF. CDR3 DNA sequence: TGTGCCAGCAGCCCGCGAACATCCAGCACAGATACGCAGTATTTT. The entire variable domain, with the rest obtained from reference TRBV7-9 and TRBJ2-3, is as follows: DTGVSQNPRHKITKRGQNVTFRCDPISEHNRLYWYRQTLGQGPEFLTYFQNEAQLEKSRLLSDRFSAERPKGSFSTLEIQRTEQGDSAMYLCASSPRTSSTDTQYFGPGTRLTVL.

This sequence joins TRBV19 and TRBJ1-6; the match to TRBD1 covers 7 bases. The germline V gene has CDR1 LNHDA and CDR2 SQIVND (reference sequence). This CDR3 spans 13 amino acids. J was trimmed by 10 bases and V by 7 bases; bases with no gene match: 7. CDR3 in amino acids: CASNGQGDSPLHF. The CDR3 DNA is TGTGCCAGTAATGGGCAGGGGGACTCACCCCTCCACTTT. The whole variable domain, filled in from reference TRBV19 and TRBJ1-6, reads DGGITQSPKYLFRKEGQNVTLSCEQNLNHDAMYWYRQDPGQGLRLIYYSQIVNDFQKGDIAEGYSVSREKKESFPLTVTSAQKNPTAFYLCASNGQGDSPLHFGNGTRLTVT.

J is TRBJ2-2 and V is TRBV7-2, with D possibly TRBD2 on 5 matching bases. The germline CDR1 and CDR2 sequences are SGHTA and FQGNSA. The CDR3 loop spans 15 amino acids. V lost 0 bases to trimming and J lost 5 bases, with 10 bases between them. Here the CDR3 DNA reads TGTGCCAGCAGCTTAGCGGCCGGGGATACCGGGGAGCTGTTTTTT. Amino acids: CASSLAAGDTGELFF.

This rearrangement joins TRBV7-9 to TRBJ1-1; D ambiguous. V was cut by 5 bases and J by 1 base, with 2 bases left in between. This CDR3 spans 11 amino acids. Per germline, CDR1 SEHNR and CDR2 FQNEAQ (reference sequence). The CDR3 loop is CASSQNTEAFF. The CDR3 DNA sequence: TGTGCCAGCAGCCAGAACACTGAAGCTTTCTTT.

This chain uses TRBV6-1 with TRBJ2-7; D gene ambiguous. Trimming shortened V by 2 bases and J by 0 bases, and 17 bases separated the two germline ends. The germline CDR1 and CDR2 sequences are MNHNS and SASEGT. There are 17 residues in the CDR3. The CDR3 loop reads CASSERLGWQNSYEQYF. DNA of the CDR3: TGTGCCAGCAGTGAAAGGCTGGGGTGGCAGAACTCCTACGAGCAGTACTTC.

The CDR3 spells CASSSNVGEMDTEAFF. The CDR3 DNA is TGCGCCAGCAGCTCCAACGTGGGGGAGATGGACACTGAAGCTTTCTTT. The rearrangement links TRBV5-1 to TRBJ1-1; D is perhaps TRBD1 (5 bases). The CDR3 is 16 residues long. Per the germline V gene, CDR1 is SGHRS and CDR2 is YFSETQ. V was clipped by 3 bases and J by 3 bases, with 18 bases between them.

Note on this clone: Other nucleotide sequences from this sample produce the same CDR3. The rearrangement uses TRBV7-9 and TRBJ1-4; 11 positions agree with TRBD1. The CDR3 loop spans 16 amino acids. V shed 4 bases, J shed 7 bases, and the junction held 8 bases outside the gene matches. The germline CDR1 and CDR2 sequences are SEHNR and FQNEAQ (reference sequence). The CDR3 protein is CASSYDLGTGGEKLFF. The CDR3 DNA reads as TGTGCCAGCAGCTACGATCTCGGGACAGGGGGTGAAAAACTGTTTTTT.

This rearrangement joins TRBV6-5 to TRBJ2-7, with D possibly TRBD1 on 6 matching bases. This CDR3 region has 12 residues. Trimming left V 6 bases short and J 4 bases short, with 10 bases between. CDR1 is MNHEY, CDR2 SVGAGI, per germline. The CDR3, as DNA: TGTGCCAGCAGAACCGGACAGTACGAGCAGTACTTC. Its protein product is CASRTGQYEQYF.

V gene TRBV9 combines with J gene TRBJ2-6, with D possibly TRBD2 on 5 matching bases. The V end lost 0 bases, the J end lost 4 bases, and 8 bases lay between the germline ends. The germline V gene encodes CDR1 SGDLS and CDR2 YYNGEE. The CDR3 extends over 15 amino acids. This CDR3 reads CASSVGSGGANVLTF. In nucleotides, the CDR3 is TGTGCCAGCAGCGTAGGCTCGGGAGGGGCCAACGTCCTGACTTTC.

This chain joins TRBV5-8 and TRBJ1-1; the D is unclear. This CDR3 spans 15 amino acids. V shed 0 bases and J shed 4 bases, with 13 bases lying between them. Germline-derived CDR1 and CDR2 are SGHTS and YDEGEE. CDR3 region: CASSLVPGKRTEAFF. CDR3 DNA sequence: TGTGCCAGCAGCTTGGTTCCGGGAAAACGCACTGAAGCTTTCTTT.

This chain uses TRBV18 with TRBJ1-2, with 12 bases matching TRBD1. The CDR3 covers 16 residues. The trim removed 3 bases at V and 3 bases at J, leaving 5 bases unmatched. Germline V gene data show CDR1 as KGHSH and CDR2 as LQKENI. CDR3 protein: CASSPVGQGADYGYTF. CDR3 bases: TGTGCCAGCTCACCTGTGGGACAGGGGGCTGACTATGGCTACACCTTC.